This TCR beta chain was documented in a study of blood T cell repertoires in COVID-19. Looking at the study overall: There were acute and convalescent COVID-19 samples, and they came from the United States, Italy and Spain.

The CDR3 runs to 14 residues. The germline CDR1 and CDR2 sequences are KGHSH and LQKENI. The ends were cut back, 6 bases at V and 2 bases at J, with 12 bases in the middle. The protocol was immunoSEQ multiplex PCR, while the TCRdb copy is restricted to in-frame clones and leaves out a portion. Seen here are nearly 300,000 clones, 88% observed once, and the top ten hold 6.9%. The source of this sequence is a woman in her 30s who had recovered from COVID-19. Sequenced input: peripheral blood. The V and J genes are TRBV18 and TRBJ2-3, with a weak D call TRBD2 (5 bases). The CDR3: CASSWLEATDTQYF. The CDR3 nucleotides are TGTGCCAGCTCCTGGTTGGAGGCCACAGATACGCAGTATTTT.